This is a list of T cell receptor beta chains from one sample in a study of shared T cell receptors in the human thymus. TCRdb's copy holds only in-frame clones and misses some; the assay was immunoSEQ multiplex PCR. Found here are 600,000 to 900,000 clones, over 75% of them singletons; the top ten hold roughly 0.01%. The same data also contributed to another study, on human thymus T cells.

Sample: thymocytes. These receptors originate from a girl under three years old with a congenital heart defect. CDR3s include the opening cysteine and the closing phenylalanine or tryptophan. Fields, in order: clone size, V gene, D gene, J gene, CDR3 protein, CDR3 DNA. A D gene is named only where the DNA matches it firmly. Part of the rows lack a size; the others show once, few, many or a class for expanded clones.

clone_size: -; v_call: TRBV6-6; d_call: TRBD1; j_call: TRBJ2-7; cdr3_aa: CASSYEGDRGPPDF; cdr3_nt: TGTGCCAGCAGTTATGAAGGGGACAGGGGGCCTCCGGACTTC
clone_size: -; v_call: TRBV18; d_call: -; j_call: TRBJ1-1; cdr3_aa: CASSPSDRNTEAFF; cdr3_nt: TGTGCCAGCTCACCGAGCGACAGGAACACTGAAGCTTTCTTT
clone_size: -; v_call: TRBV4-3; d_call: TRBD1; j_call: TRBJ1-2; cdr3_aa: CASSQGGTGTYGYTF; cdr3_nt: TGCGCCAGCAGCCAAGGCGGGACAGGGACCTATGGCTACACCTTC
clone_size: -; v_call: TRBV7-9; d_call: TRBD1; j_call: TRBJ1-3; cdr3_aa: CASSLADRGLFGNTIYF; cdr3_nt: TGTGCCAGCAGCTTAGCCGACAGGGGTCTGTTTGGAAACACCATATATTTT
clone_size: -; v_call: TRBV6-1; d_call: TRBD1; j_call: TRBJ1-1; cdr3_aa: CASSESPGTGSWGTEAFF; cdr3_nt: TGTGCCAGCAGTGAGTCCCCCGGGACAGGGTCATGGGGCACTGAAGCTTTCTTT
clone_size: -; v_call: TRBV28; d_call: TRBD1; j_call: TRBJ1-5; cdr3_aa: CASSSGGKQGHNQPQHF; cdr3_nt: TGTGCCAGCAGTTCAGGGGGTAAACAGGGGCACAATCAGCCCCAGCATTTT
clone_size: -; v_call: TRBV7-9; d_call: -; j_call: TRBJ1-4; cdr3_aa: CASTQATNEKLFF; cdr3_nt: TGTGCCAGTACCCAGGCAACTAATGAAAAACTGTTTTTT
clone_size: once; v_call: TRBV27; d_call: -; j_call: TRBJ1-2; cdr3_aa: CASSFSRKPRGSRSRYGYTF; cdr3_nt: TGTGCCAGCAGTTTTTCCCGCAAACCGAGGGGGTCTAGATCCCGCTATGGCTACACCTTC
clone_size: -; v_call: TRBV6-4; d_call: TRBD2; j_call: TRBJ2-3; cdr3_aa: CASSDGLAGGTQYF; cdr3_nt: TGTGCCAGCAGTGACGGACTAGCGGGAGGTACGCAGTATTTT
clone_size: -; v_call: TRBV27; d_call: -; j_call: TRBJ2-1; cdr3_aa: CASSLNRAYNEQFF; cdr3_nt: TGTGCCAGCAGTTTGAACAGGGCCTACAATGAGCAGTTCTTC
clone_size: -; v_call: TRBV6-5; d_call: TRBD1; j_call: TRBJ1-1; cdr3_aa: CASSYAGGIQAFF; cdr3_nt: TGTGCCAGCAGTTATGCAGGGGGGATACAAGCTTTCTTT
clone_size: -; v_call: TRBV5-1; d_call: -; j_call: TRBJ2-1; cdr3_aa: CASSPAMEGFF; cdr3_nt: TGCGCCAGCAGCCCGGCCATGGAGGGGTTCTTC
clone_size: once; v_call: TRBV5-4; d_call: TRBD2; j_call: TRBJ2-2; cdr3_aa: CASSRTGLAVNTGELFF; cdr3_nt: TGTGCCAGCAGCCGAACGGGACTAGCGGTTAACACCGGGGAGCTGTTTTTT
clone_size: -; v_call: TRBV9; d_call: TRBD1; j_call: TRBJ2-2; cdr3_aa: CASSTRTGPNTGELFF; cdr3_nt: TGTGCCAGCAGCACGCGGACAGGACCTAACACCGGGGAGCTGTTTTTT
clone_size: -; v_call: TRBV2; d_call: -; j_call: TRBJ1-5; cdr3_aa: CASSAENQPQHF; cdr3_nt: TGTGCCAGCAGCGCTGAGAATCAGCCCCAGCATTTT
clone_size: -; v_call: TRBV20-1; d_call: -; j_call: TRBJ2-7; cdr3_aa: CSARQDYEQYF; cdr3_nt: TGCAGTGCTCGCCAGGACTACGAGCAGTACTTC
clone_size: -; v_call: TRBV30; d_call: TRBD1; j_call: TRBJ1-2; cdr3_aa: CAWSVQGGHPFYGYTF; cdr3_nt: TGTGCCTGGAGTGTACAGGGGGGCCACCCCTTCTATGGCTACACCTTC
clone_size: -; v_call: TRBV7-2; d_call: TRBD1; j_call: TRBJ2-7; cdr3_aa: CASSGRLGGTGVYEQYF; cdr3_nt: TGTGCCAGCAGCGGACGCTTAGGCGGGACAGGGGTTTACGAGCAGTACTTC
clone_size: -; v_call: TRBV27; d_call: -; j_call: TRBJ2-7; cdr3_aa: CASSPTGTRAYEQYF; cdr3_nt: TGTGCCAGCAGTCCAACAGGGACCCGGGCCTACGAGCAGTACTTC
clone_size: once; v_call: TRBV6-5; d_call: TRBD2; j_call: TRBJ2-3; cdr3_aa: CASSQGLLTDTQYF; cdr3_nt: TGTGCCAGCAGCCAGGGACTACTCACAGATACGCAGTATTTT
clone_size: -; v_call: TRBV28; d_call: -; j_call: TRBJ1-2; cdr3_aa: CASRIDRSYGYTF; cdr3_nt: TGTGCCAGCAGGATCGACAGGTCATATGGCTACACCTTC
clone_size: -; v_call: TRBV18; d_call: TRBD2; j_call: TRBJ2-3; cdr3_aa: CASSPLAGVARDTQYF; cdr3_nt: TGTGCCAGCTCTCCACTAGCGGGGGTCGCTAGAGATACGCAGTATTTT
clone_size: -; v_call: TRBV28; d_call: TRBD1; j_call: TRBJ2-7; cdr3_aa: CASSGDRPNPISAYEQYF; cdr3_nt: TGTGCCAGCAGTGGGGACAGGCCGAACCCTATATCAGCCTACGAGCAGTACTTC
clone_size: -; v_call: TRBV6-1; d_call: TRBD2; j_call: TRBJ2-1; cdr3_aa: CASSSERGGYNEQFF; cdr3_nt: TGTGCCAGCAGTTCAGAGCGGGGGGGCTACAATGAGCAGTTCTTC
clone_size: -; v_call: TRBV18; d_call: TRBD1; j_call: TRBJ2-5; cdr3_aa: CASSPSGTGEETQYF; cdr3_nt: TGTGCCAGCTCACCATCGGGGACAGGGGAAGAGACCCAGTACTTC
clone_size: once; v_call: TRBV14; d_call: TRBD1; j_call: TRBJ1-2; cdr3_aa: CASSQENPQLGTGTRYTF; cdr3_nt: TGTGCCAGCAGCCAAGAAAACCCCCAACTTGGGACAGGGACTCGGTACACCTTC
clone_size: -; v_call: TRBV11-2; d_call: TRBD1; j_call: TRBJ1-6; cdr3_aa: CASSLSAPFIPGGNSPLHF; cdr3_nt: TGTGCCAGCAGCTTATCAGCACCCTTTATCCCAGGGGGTAATTCACCCCTCCACTTT
clone_size: -; v_call: TRBV5-1; d_call: -; j_call: TRBJ2-5; cdr3_aa: CASSKTVHQETQYF; cdr3_nt: TGCGCCAGCAGCAAGACAGTACACCAAGAGACCCAGTACTTC
clone_size: -; v_call: TRBV2; d_call: TRBD1; j_call: TRBJ1-5; cdr3_aa: CASSIYRGVNQPQHF; cdr3_nt: TGTGCCAGCAGTATATACAGGGGAGTAAATCAGCCCCAGCATTTT
clone_size: once; v_call: TRBV29-1; d_call: TRBD2; j_call: TRBJ2-1; cdr3_aa: CSVRPSGGAGEQFF; cdr3_nt: TGCAGCGTGAGACCTAGCGGGGGGGCCGGTGAGCAGTTCTTC
clone_size: -; v_call: TRBV10-1; d_call: -; j_call: TRBJ1-1; cdr3_aa: CASRVRQILEAFF; cdr3_nt: TGCGCCAGCAGGGTCAGACAGATTCTGGAAGCTTTCTTT
clone_size: once; v_call: TRBV4-1; d_call: TRBD2; j_call: TRBJ2-3; cdr3_aa: CASSQAPIRYSGGNYTDTQYF; cdr3_nt: TGCGCCAGCAGCCAAGCACCCATTCGGTATAGCGGGGGGAATTACACAGATACGCAGTATTTT
clone_size: -; v_call: TRBV6-1; d_call: -; j_call: TRBJ1-5; cdr3_aa: CASSIRSCHQPQHF; cdr3_nt: TGTGCCAGCAGCATACGGTCCTGTCATCAGCCCCAGCATTTT
clone_size: -; v_call: TRBV6-5; d_call: -; j_call: TRBJ1-1; cdr3_aa: CASSYSRFRNTEAFF; cdr3_nt: TGTGCCAGCAGTTACTCGAGGTTCCGGAACACTGAAGCTTTCTTT
clone_size: -; v_call: TRBV5-1; d_call: -; j_call: TRBJ2-7; cdr3_aa: CASSLDPSYEQYF; cdr3_nt: TGCGCCAGCAGCTTGGATCCTAGCTACGAGCAGTACTTC
clone_size: -; v_call: TRBV18; d_call: -; j_call: TRBJ1-3; cdr3_aa: CASSPPYSQEAGNTIYF; cdr3_nt: TGTGCCAGCTCACCACCGTATTCCCAGGAAGCTGGAAACACCATATATTTT
clone_size: -; v_call: TRBV27; d_call: TRBD1; j_call: TRBJ2-7; cdr3_aa: CASSPDRGAVEYEQYF; cdr3_nt: TGTGCCAGCAGTCCGGACAGGGGGGCGGTTGAATACGAGCAGTACTTC
clone_size: once; v_call: TRBV5-1; d_call: TRBD1; j_call: TRBJ1-1; cdr3_aa: CASRYGDRGITEAFF; cdr3_nt: TGCGCCAGCAGATACGGTGACAGGGGTATCACTGAAGCTTTCTTT
clone_size: -; v_call: TRBV5-1; d_call: -; j_call: TRBJ1-4; cdr3_aa: CASSPRVEGELFF; cdr3_nt: TGCGCCAGCAGCCCCCGGGTGGAAGGGGAACTGTTTTTT
clone_size: -; v_call: TRBV7-9; d_call: -; j_call: TRBJ2-2; cdr3_aa: CASSLAPSGNTGELFF; cdr3_nt: TGTGCCAGCAGCCTCGCTCCTTCAGGGAACACCGGGGAGCTGTTTTTT
clone_size: once; v_call: TRBV5-1; d_call: TRBD1; j_call: TRBJ1-2; cdr3_aa: CASSTYRGLDGYTF; cdr3_nt: TGCGCCAGCAGCACATACAGGGGGCTGGATGGCTACACCTTC
clone_size: once; v_call: TRBV10-2; d_call: -; j_call: TRBJ1-2; cdr3_aa: CASMRGRIWLFHGYTF; cdr3_nt: TGCGCCAGCATGCGGGGCAGGATCTGGTTATTCCATGGCTACACCTTC
clone_size: once; v_call: TRBV12-5; d_call: TRBD1; j_call: TRBJ1-2; cdr3_aa: CASGLSRYKTGNGYTF; cdr3_nt: TGTGCTAGTGGTTTGTCCCGCTATAAGACAGGGAATGGCTACACCTTC
clone_size: -; v_call: TRBV6-5; d_call: TRBD1; j_call: TRBJ1-6; cdr3_aa: CASRTGTVNSPLHF; cdr3_nt: TGTGCCAGCAGAACCGGGACAGTTAATTCACCCCTCCACTTT
clone_size: -; v_call: TRBV9; d_call: TRBD1; j_call: TRBJ1-1; cdr3_aa: CASTPGPDQGARFSTEAFF; cdr3_nt: TGTGCCAGCACCCCAGGCCCCGACCAGGGGGCGCGATTTTCCACTGAAGCTTTCTTT
clone_size: -; v_call: TRBV5-1; d_call: -; j_call: TRBJ2-7; cdr3_aa: CASSQRQTSYEQYF; cdr3_nt: TGCGCCAGCAGCCAAAGACAGACTTCCTACGAGCAGTACTTC
clone_size: -; v_call: TRBV4-1; d_call: TRBD1; j_call: TRBJ1-2; cdr3_aa: CASSQAAVPGGYGYTF; cdr3_nt: TGCGCCAGCAGCCAAGCAGCCGTCCCAGGGGGCTATGGCTACACCTTC
clone_size: few; v_call: TRBV6-1; d_call: -; j_call: TRBJ1-2; cdr3_aa: CASSESPGRVGYTF; cdr3_nt: TGTGCCAGCAGTGAAAGTCCCGGGAGGGTCGGCTACACCTTC